This T cell receptor (beta chain) was captured in a study of CD8+CD57+ T cells in acquired aplastic anemia. Regarding the study as a whole: Between the patient and control groups, CD8+ Simpson's diversity did not differ significantly. Roughly 31 was the count of CD8+ CDR3 sequences that patients shared with controls.

This CDR3 region has 13 residues. V lost 6 bases to trimming and J lost 2 bases; unmatched junction nucleotides: 1. Germline V gives CDR1 LNHDA, CDR2 SQIVND (reference sequence). Genomic DNA constituted the template upon which TCR beta VDJ and CDR3 profiling was performed. From the reads, TCRdb called clonotypes with MiXCR, one entry per CDR3 protein. The sample has 150,000 to 200,000 distinct CDR3 sequences; roughly half are singletons. The authors sequenced patients whose flow cytometry had shown CD8+CD57+ cell expansion. Patients had not yet gotten any therapy when their blood was taken for sampling. This clonotype showed up many times. Its antigen is currently unknown.

The J gene is TRBJ2-3, the V gene TRBV19; the match to TRBD2 covers 8 bases. This clonotype was obtained from a human donor with aplastic anemia. The material sequenced was sorted CD4+, CD8+, or CD8+CD57+ T cells (not recorded which) from PBMCs. The CDR3 sequence: CASRTSATDTQYF. The CDR3 bases are TGTGCCAGTAGGACTAGCGCCACAGATACGCAGTATTTT.